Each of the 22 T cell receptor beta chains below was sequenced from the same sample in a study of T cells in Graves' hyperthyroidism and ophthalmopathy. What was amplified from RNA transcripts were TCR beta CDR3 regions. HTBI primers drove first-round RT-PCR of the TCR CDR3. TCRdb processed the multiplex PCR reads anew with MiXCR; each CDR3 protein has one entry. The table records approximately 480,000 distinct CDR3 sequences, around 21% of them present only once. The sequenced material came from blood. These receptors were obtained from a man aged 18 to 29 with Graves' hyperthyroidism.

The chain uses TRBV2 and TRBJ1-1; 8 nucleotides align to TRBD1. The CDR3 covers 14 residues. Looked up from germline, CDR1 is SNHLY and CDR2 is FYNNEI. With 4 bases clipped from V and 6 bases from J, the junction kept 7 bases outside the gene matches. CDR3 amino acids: CASSGGDRGPEAFF. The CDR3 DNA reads TGTGCCAGCAGTGGGGGTGACAGGGGACCTGAAGCTTTCTTT.

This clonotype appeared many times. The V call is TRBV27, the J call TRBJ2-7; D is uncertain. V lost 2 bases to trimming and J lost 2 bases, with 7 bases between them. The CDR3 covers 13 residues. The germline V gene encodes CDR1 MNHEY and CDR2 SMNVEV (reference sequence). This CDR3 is CASSLGRAYEQYF. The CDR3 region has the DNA TGTGCCAGCAGTTTAGGTCGAGCCTACGAGCAGTACTTC.

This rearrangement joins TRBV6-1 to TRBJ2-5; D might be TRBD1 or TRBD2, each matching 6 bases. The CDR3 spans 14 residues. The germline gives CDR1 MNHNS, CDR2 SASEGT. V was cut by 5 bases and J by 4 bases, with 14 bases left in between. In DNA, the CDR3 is TGTGCCAGCAGTAAAGGAGGGGGGCGAGAGACCCAGTACTTC. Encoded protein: CASSKGGGRETQYF.

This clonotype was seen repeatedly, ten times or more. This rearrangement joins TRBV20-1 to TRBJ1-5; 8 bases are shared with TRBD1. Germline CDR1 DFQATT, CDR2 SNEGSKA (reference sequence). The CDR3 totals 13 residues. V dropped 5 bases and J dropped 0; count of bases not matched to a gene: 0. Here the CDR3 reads CSAGQGSNQPQHF. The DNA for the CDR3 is TGCAGTGCTGGACAGGGTAGCAATCAGCCCCAGCATTTT.

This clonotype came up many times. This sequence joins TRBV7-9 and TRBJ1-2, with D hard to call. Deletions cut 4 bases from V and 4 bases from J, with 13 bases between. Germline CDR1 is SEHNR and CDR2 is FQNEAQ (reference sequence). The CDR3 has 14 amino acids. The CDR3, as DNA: TGTGCCAGCAGCTCCAGCCTCGGCGGCTATGGCTACACCTTC. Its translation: CASSSSLGGYGYTF.

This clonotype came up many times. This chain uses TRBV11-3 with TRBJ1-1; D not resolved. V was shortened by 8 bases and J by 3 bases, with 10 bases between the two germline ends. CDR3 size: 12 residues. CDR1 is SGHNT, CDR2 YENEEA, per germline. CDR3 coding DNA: TGTGCCAGCCGCTGGTGGGACACTGAAGCTTTCTTT. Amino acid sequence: CASRWWDTEAFF.

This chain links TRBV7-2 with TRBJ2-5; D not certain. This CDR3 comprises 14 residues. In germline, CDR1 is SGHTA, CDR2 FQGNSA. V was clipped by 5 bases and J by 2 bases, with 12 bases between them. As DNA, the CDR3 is TGTGCCAGCAGCCAACTTGCCCCGCAAGAGACCCAGTACTTC. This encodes CASSQLAPQETQYF.

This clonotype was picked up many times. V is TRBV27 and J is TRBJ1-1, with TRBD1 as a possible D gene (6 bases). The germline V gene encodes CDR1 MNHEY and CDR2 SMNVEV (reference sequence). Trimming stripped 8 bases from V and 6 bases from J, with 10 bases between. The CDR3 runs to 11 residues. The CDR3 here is CASVRGPEAFF. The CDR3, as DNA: TGTGCCAGCGTCCGGGGGCCTGAAGCTTTCTTT.

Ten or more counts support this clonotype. The CDR3 loop reads CASTPGRGIRDYGYTF. The CDR3, as DNA: TGTGCCAGCACCCCAGGGAGGGGGATCCGGGACTATGGCTACACCTTC. The chain joins TRBV6-5 to TRBJ1-2, with a weak D call TRBD1 (6 bases). The CDR3 covers 16 residues. CDR1 is MNHEY and CDR2 is SVGAGI in the germline V gene. The V end was cut by 7 bases, the J end by 3 bases, with 21 bases between.

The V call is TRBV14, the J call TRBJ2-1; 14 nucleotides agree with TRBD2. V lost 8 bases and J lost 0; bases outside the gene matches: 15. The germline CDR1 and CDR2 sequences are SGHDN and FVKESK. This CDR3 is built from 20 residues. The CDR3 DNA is TGTGCCAGCCGCCCACCGACTAGCGGGGGGGGTTTAAGCTCCTACAATGAGCAGTTCTTC. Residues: CASRPPTSGGGLSSYNEQFF.

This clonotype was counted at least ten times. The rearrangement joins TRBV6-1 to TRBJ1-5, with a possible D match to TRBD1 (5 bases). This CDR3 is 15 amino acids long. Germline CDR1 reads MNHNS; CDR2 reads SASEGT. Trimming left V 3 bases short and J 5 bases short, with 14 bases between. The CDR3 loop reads CASSDLDGAHQPQHF. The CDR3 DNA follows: TGTGCCAGCAGTGATCTTGACGGGGCTCATCAGCCCCAGCATTTT.

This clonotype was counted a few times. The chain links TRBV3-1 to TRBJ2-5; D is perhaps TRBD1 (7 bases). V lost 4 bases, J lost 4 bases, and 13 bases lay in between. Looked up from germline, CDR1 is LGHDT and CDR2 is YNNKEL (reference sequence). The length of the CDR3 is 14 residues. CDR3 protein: CASSPTGEVETQYF. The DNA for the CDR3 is TGTGCCAGCAGCCCAACAGGGGAGGTAGAGACCCAGTACTTC.

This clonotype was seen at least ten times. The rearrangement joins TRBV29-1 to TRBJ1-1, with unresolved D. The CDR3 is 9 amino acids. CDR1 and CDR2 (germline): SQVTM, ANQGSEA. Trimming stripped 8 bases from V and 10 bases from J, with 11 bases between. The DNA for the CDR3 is TGCAGCACCGGGGTACGAGCTTTCTTT. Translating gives CSTGVRAFF.

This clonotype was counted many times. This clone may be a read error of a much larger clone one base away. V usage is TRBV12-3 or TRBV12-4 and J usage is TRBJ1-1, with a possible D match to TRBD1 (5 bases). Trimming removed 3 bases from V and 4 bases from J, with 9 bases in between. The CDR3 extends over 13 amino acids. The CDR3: CASSFQGSTEAFF. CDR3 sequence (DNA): TGTGCCAGCAGTTTCCAGGGTAGCACTGAAGCTTTCTTT.

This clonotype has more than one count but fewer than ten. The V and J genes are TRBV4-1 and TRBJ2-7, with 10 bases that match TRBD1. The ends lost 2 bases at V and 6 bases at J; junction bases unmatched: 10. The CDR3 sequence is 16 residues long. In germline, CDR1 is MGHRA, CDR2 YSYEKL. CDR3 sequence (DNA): TGCGCCAGCAGCCAATCCCTGGGGACAGGGGCCTCCGAGCAGTACTTC. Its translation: CASSQSLGTGASEQYF.

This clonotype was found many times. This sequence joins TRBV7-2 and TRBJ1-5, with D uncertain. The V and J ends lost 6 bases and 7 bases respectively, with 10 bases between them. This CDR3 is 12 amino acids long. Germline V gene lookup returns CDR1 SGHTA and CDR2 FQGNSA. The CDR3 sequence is CASSPGQQPQHF. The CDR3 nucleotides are TGTGCCAGCAGTCCGGGTCAGCAGCCCCAGCATTTT.

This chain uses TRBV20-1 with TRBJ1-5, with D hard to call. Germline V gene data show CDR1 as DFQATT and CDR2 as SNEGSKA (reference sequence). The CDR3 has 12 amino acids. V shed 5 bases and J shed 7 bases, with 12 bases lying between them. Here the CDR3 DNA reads TGCAGTGCTTCTGACGAGGCCCAGCCCCAGCATTTT. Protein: CSASDEAQPQHF.

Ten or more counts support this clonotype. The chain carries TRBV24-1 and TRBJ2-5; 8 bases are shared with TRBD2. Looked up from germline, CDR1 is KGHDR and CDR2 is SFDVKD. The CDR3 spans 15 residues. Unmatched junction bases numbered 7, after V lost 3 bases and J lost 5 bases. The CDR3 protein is CATSDPRGGSETQYF. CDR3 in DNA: TGTGCCACCAGTGATCCCCGCGGGGGGTCGGAGACCCAGTACTTC.

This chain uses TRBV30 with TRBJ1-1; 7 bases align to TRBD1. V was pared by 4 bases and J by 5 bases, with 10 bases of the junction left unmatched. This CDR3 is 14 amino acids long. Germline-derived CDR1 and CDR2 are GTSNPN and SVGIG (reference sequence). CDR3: CAWIPIQGRTEAFF. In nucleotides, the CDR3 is TGTGCCTGGATCCCCATACAGGGGAGGACTGAAGCTTTCTTT.

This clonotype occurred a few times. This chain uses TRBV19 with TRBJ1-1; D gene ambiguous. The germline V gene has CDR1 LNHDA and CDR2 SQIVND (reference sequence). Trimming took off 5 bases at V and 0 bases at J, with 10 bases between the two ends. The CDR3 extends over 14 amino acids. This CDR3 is CASSPHIMNTEAFF. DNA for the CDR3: TGTGCCAGTAGTCCTCATATAATGAACACTGAAGCTTTCTTT.

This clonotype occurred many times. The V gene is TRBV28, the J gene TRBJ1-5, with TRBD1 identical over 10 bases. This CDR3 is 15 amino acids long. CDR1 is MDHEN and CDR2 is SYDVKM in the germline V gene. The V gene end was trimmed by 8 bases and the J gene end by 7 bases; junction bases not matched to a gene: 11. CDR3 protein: CASGGGQGGLQPQHF. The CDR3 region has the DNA TGTGCCAGCGGGGGAGGACAGGGGGGTTTGCAGCCCCAGCATTTT.

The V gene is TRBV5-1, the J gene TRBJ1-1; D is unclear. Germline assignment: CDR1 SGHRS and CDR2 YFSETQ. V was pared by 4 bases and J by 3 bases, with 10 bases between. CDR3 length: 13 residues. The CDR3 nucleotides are TGCGCCAGCAGCCAGCGATCCGACACTGAAGCTTTCTTT. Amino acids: CASSQRSDTEAFF.